A selection of T cell receptor beta chains follows, all from one sample in a study of blood T cell repertoires in COVID-19. The repertoire was sequenced with immunoSEQ multiplex PCR; TCRdb's copy has only in-frame clones and lacks some. The table shows 80,000 to 95,000 clones, with about 89% occurring only once. The specimen sequenced was peripheral blood. The receptor set was obtained from a human donor with active COVID-19. The donor label of this sample is uncertain. Each CDR3 is given with its conserved first and last residue. The D gene is left open where the match is weak. Clone sizes are given selectively: once, few, many, or a class where the clone is expanded.

-	TRBV5-1	TRBJ1-1	-	CASSLEGATANTEAFF	TGCGCCAGCAGCTTGGAAGGGGCTACGGCGAACACTGAAGCTTTCTTT
-	TRBV19	TRBJ2-3	TRBD1	CASSIFGTGWADTQYF	TGTGCCAGTAGTATATTTGGGACAGGGTGGGCAGATACGCAGTATTTT
once	TRBV4-1	TRBJ1-3	TRBD1	CASSQGQGAYSGNTIYF	TGCGCCAGCAGCCAGGGACAGGGGGCTTACTCTGGAAACACCATATATTTT
-	TRBV6-2/TRBV6-3	TRBJ2-4	-	CASSSLAKNIQYF	TGTGCCAGCAGCTCCCTAGCCAAAAACATTCAGTACTTC
-	TRBV6-1	TRBJ2-7	TRBD2	CASSERSSGGYEQYF	TGTGCCAGCAGTGAAAGGTCTAGCGGGGGCTACGAGCAGTACTTC
once	TRBV9	TRBJ1-1	-	CASKRREDTEAFF	TGTGCCAGCAAAAGGCGAGAGGACACTGAAGCTTTCTTT
once	TRBV15	TRBJ1-2	-	CATSGVTGYYGYTF	TGTGCCACCAGCGGGGTTACAGGGTACTATGGCTACACCTTC
-	TRBV28	TRBJ1-6	TRBD1	CASRESSGGMNSPLHF	TGTGCCAGCAGGGAGTCTTCAGGGGGCATGAACTCACCCCTCCACTTT
-	TRBV6-1	TRBJ2-7	-	CASSEFGATYEQYF	TGTGCCAGCAGTGAATTTGGGGCCACCTACGAGCAGTACTTC
-	TRBV6-6	TRBJ1-2	-	CASQPGGRVYGYTF	TGTGCCAGCCAGCCGGGGGGGCGAGTCTATGGCTACACCTTC
-	TRBV3-1/TRBV3-2	TRBJ1-1	TRBD1	CASSHGDRGEYGTEAFF	TGTGCCAGCAGCCACGGAGACAGGGGAGAGTACGGCACTGAAGCTTTCTTT
-	TRBV3-1/TRBV3-2	TRBJ2-7	TRBD1	CASSSGTGGNEQYF	TGTGCCAGCAGTTCCGGGACAGGGGGCAACGAGCAGTACTTC
once	TRBV6-6	TRBJ2-7	TRBD2	CASSYERGYYEQYF	TGTGCCAGCAGTTACGAGCGGGGATACTACGAGCAGTACTTC
-	TRBV12-3/TRBV12-4	TRBJ1-4	-	CASSFGQNEKLFF	TGTGCCAGCAGTTTTGGGCAAAATGAAAAACTGTTTTTT
-	TRBV5-8	TRBJ1-1	TRBD1	CASSLPGQLNTEAFF	TGTGCCAGCAGCTTACCGGGACAGCTGAACACTGAAGCTTTCTTT
-	TRBV5-1	TRBJ1-5	TRBD1	CASSMTGGEQPQHF	TGCGCCAGCAGCATGACAGGGGGCGAGCAGCCCCAGCATTTT
-	TRBV10-3	TRBJ1-4	TRBD1	CAISPGQENEKLFF	TGTGCCATCAGCCCGGGACAGGAGAATGAAAAACTGTTTTTT
-	TRBV5-1	TRBJ2-1	TRBD2	CASSLRRGGSPANEQFF	TGCGCCAGCAGCTTGCGGCGGGGGGGCTCCCCGGCAAATGAGCAGTTCTTC
-	TRBV5-1	TRBJ1-2	TRBD1	CASSGTGTVNYGYTF	TGCGCCAGCAGCGGAACCGGGACAGTAAACTATGGCTACACCTTC
-	TRBV7-9	TRBJ2-1	TRBD2	CASRLPAAGGRRYNEQFF	TGTGCCAGCAGACTCCCCGCAGCGGGGGGACGACGTTACAATGAGCAGTTCTTC
-	TRBV5-4	TRBJ2-1	TRBD2	CASSYSGGPPRGEQFF	TGTGCCAGCAGCTATAGCGGGGGTCCACCTAGGGGGGAGCAGTTCTTC
-	TRBV6-5	TRBJ1-6	-	CASSYSPGFNSPLHF	TGTGCCAGCAGTTACTCTCCAGGTTTTAATTCACCCCTCCACTTT
-	TRBV6-2/TRBV6-3	TRBJ2-1	-	CASSYNRDNEQFF	TGTGCCAGCAGTTACAACAGGGACAATGAGCAGTTCTTC
-	TRBV5-6	TRBJ1-1	TRBD1	CASSLGQGGNTEAFF	TGTGCCAGCAGCTTGGGACAGGGTGGGAACACTGAAGCTTTCTTT
-	TRBV19	TRBJ1-5	-	CASSIPSQGPQHF	TGTGCCAGTAGTATACCCAGCCAGGGGCCCCAGCATTTT
-	TRBV4-3	TRBJ1-4	TRBD1	CASSQDLTGGGKLFF	TGCGCCAGCAGCCAAGATCTTACAGGGGGAGGAAAACTGTTTTTT